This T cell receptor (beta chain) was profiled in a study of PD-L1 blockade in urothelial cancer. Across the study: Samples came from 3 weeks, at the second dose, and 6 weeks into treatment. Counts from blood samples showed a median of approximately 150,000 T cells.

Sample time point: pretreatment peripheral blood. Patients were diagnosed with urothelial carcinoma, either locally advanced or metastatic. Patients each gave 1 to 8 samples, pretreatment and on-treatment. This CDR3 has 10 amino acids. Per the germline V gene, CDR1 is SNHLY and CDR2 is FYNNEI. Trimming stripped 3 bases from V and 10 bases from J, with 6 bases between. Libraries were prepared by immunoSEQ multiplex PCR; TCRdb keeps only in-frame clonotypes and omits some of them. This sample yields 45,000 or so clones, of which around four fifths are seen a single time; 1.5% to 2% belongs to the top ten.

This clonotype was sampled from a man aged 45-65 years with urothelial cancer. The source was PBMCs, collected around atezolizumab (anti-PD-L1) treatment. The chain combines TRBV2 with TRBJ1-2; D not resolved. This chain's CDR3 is CASSERNYTF. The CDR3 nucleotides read TGTGCCAGCAGTGAGCGTAACTACACCTTC.